The present T cell receptor (beta chain) was sequenced within a study of Graves' ophthalmopathy and Graves' hyperthyroidism. Overall study findings and caveats: Most thyroid clonotypes expanded beyond 0.001 frequency were also found in blood.

CDR1 and CDR2 (germline): SGHTS, YDEGEE. This CDR3 has 14 residues. V was trimmed by 4 bases and J by 5 bases, leaving 12 bases between them. Over 18 months of follow-up, stable hyperthyroidism required that no ophthalmopathy appear. Among the exclusions were patients with other autoimmune diseases, uncontrolled infections, pregnancy or lactation. RNA transcripts provided the template for amplifying TCR beta CDR3 regions. The authors performed first-round RT-PCR with HTBI primers and then a second-round multiplex PCR. MiXCR was run by TCRdb on the multiplex PCR reads, yielding one entry per CDR3 protein. The sample contains about 380,000 distinct CDR3 sequences, 15% of which appear only once. The table lists this clonotype with a few counts. Its matching antigen is unknown.

This chain uses TRBV5-8 with TRBJ2-2, with a possible D match to TRBD2 (5 bases). The receptor was isolated from a young woman with stable Graves' hyperthyroidism. Sequencing was done on a sample of peripheral blood. For the CDR3, the DNA is TGTGCCAGCAGCCTTAGACTAATTACCGGGGAGCTGTTTTTT. Translation: CASSLRLITGELFF.